Listed here are 10 T cell receptor beta chains from one sample, sequenced in a study of blood T cell repertoires in COVID-19 (TCRdb year 2020). Libraries were constructed by the immunoSEQ multiplex PCR assay. Held by TCRdb, this immuneACCESS table contains in-frame sequences only and omits some clones. Under half of the omission traces to an unresolved V gene where checked; the cause of the rest is unknown. The sample table holds around 270,000 clones, of which more than 70% were seen once. The top ten hold under 2.5% of the sample. The sequencing sample was made of peripheral blood. The receptors come from a woman aged 45 to 65 with acute or convalescent COVID-19.

The chain is built from TRBV4-3 and TRBJ2-1; 8 nucleotides align to TRBD2. Germline CDR1 and CDR2: LGHNA and YSLEER. V was pared by 3 bases and J by 9 bases, with 7 bases of the junction left unmatched. CDR3 size: 14 residues. This CDR3 reads CASSQSGRGGEQFF. CDR3 DNA sequence: TGCGCCAGCAGCCAGAGCGGGAGAGGTGGTGAGCAGTTCTTC.

This chain connects TRBV24-1 to TRBJ2-5, with 15 bases aligning to TRBD2. Germline-derived CDR1 and CDR2 are KGHDR and SFDVKD. The CDR3 is made up of 16 amino acids. The trim removed 6 bases at V and 4 bases at J, leaving 5 bases unmatched. DNA of the CDR3: TGTGCCACCAGTTTACCGGGACTAGCGGGAGGAGAGACCCAGTACTTC. The encoded protein is CATSLPGLAGGETQYF.

This chain uses TRBV28 with TRBJ1-5; 7 nucleotides agree with TRBD1. The ends lost 6 bases at V and 1 base at J; junction bases unmatched: 12. This CDR3 comprises 17 residues. CDR1 and CDR2 from the germline V gene are MDHEN and SYDVKM. CDR3 DNA sequence: TGTGCCAGCAGCCGATGGGACAGAGGATCGAGCAATCAGCCCCAGCATTTT. It translates to CASSRWDRGSSNQPQHF.

The sample holds a few counts of this clone. The rearrangement joins TRBV27 to TRBJ1-4; tentatively, D is TRBD1 (5 bases). The CDR3 consists of 14 residues. Trimming pared 6 bases from V and 8 bases from J, leaving 16 bases between. Germline CDR1 MNHEY, CDR2 SMNVEV (reference sequence). CDR3 amino acids: CASRARVESEKLFF. In DNA, the CDR3 is TGTGCCAGCAGAGCCAGGGTTGAGTCGGAAAAACTGTTTTTT.

This clone was detected a few times. The chain is built from TRBV19 and TRBJ1-5; 11 bases agree with TRBD1. This CDR3 is built from 16 residues. With 8 bases clipped from V and 6 bases from J, the junction kept 12 bases outside the gene matches. Germline lookup yields CDR1 LNHDA and CDR2 SQIVND (reference sequence). CDR3 nucleotides: TGTGCCAGTGAAAGGACAGGGGGCGTGTTAGGTCAGCCCCAGCATTTT. This gives the protein CASERTGGVLGQPQHF.

The J gene is TRBJ2-1, the V gene TRBV24-1; 10 bases fit TRBD1. V gave up 1 base and J gave up 7 bases; unmatched junction bases: 6. CDR3 size: 16 residues. The germline CDR1 and CDR2 sequences are KGHDR and SFDVKD. In nucleotides, the CDR3 is TGTGCCACCAGTGATTTAGGGACAGGGGTCCGGAATGAGCAGTTCTTC. This translates into CATSDLGTGVRNEQFF.

The chain links TRBV3-1 (or the pseudogene TRBV3-2) to TRBJ2-1; 10 positions agree with TRBD2. Germline trimming cut 6 bases from V and 6 bases from J; bases unmatched to any gene: 5. Germline V gene lookup returns CDR1 LGHDT and CDR2 YNNKEL (reference sequence). This CDR3 has 14 residues. The CDR3 protein is CASRGLAEINEQFF. CDR3 in DNA: TGTGCCAGCAGAGGACTAGCGGAGATCAATGAGCAGTTCTTC.

The CDR3 protein is CASRRQEGTDTQYF. Written as DNA, the CDR3 is TGTGCCAGTAGGCGACAGGAGGGCACAGATACGCAGTATTTT. This chain joins TRBV19 and TRBJ2-3, with D possibly matching TRBD1 (6 bases). Germline values: CDR1 LNHDA, CDR2 SQIVND (reference sequence). There are 14 residues in the CDR3. Trimming removed 6 bases at V and 1 base at J, with 11 bases between.

The V and J genes are TRBV21-1 and TRBJ2-3; whether TRBD2, the table's D call, matches the DNA was not checked. TRBV21-1 corresponds to a pseudogene. CDR3 length: 17 amino acids. CDR3 DNA: TGTGCCAGCAGCAAAGAAGGGAGCGGGACTAGCACAGATACGCAGTATTTT. It yields the protein CASSKEGSGTSTDTQYF.

V usage is TRBV27 and J usage is TRBJ2-7; 7 positions match TRBD1. Germline CDR1 MNHEY, CDR2 SMNVEV (reference sequence). The V and J ends lost 8 bases and 4 bases, in that order; junction bases with no gene match: 14. The CDR3 loop spans 15 amino acids. Written as DNA, the CDR3 is TGTGCCAGCTCGCACCCGGACAGGACAAATTACGAGCAGTACTTC. As protein: CASSHPDRTNYEQYF.